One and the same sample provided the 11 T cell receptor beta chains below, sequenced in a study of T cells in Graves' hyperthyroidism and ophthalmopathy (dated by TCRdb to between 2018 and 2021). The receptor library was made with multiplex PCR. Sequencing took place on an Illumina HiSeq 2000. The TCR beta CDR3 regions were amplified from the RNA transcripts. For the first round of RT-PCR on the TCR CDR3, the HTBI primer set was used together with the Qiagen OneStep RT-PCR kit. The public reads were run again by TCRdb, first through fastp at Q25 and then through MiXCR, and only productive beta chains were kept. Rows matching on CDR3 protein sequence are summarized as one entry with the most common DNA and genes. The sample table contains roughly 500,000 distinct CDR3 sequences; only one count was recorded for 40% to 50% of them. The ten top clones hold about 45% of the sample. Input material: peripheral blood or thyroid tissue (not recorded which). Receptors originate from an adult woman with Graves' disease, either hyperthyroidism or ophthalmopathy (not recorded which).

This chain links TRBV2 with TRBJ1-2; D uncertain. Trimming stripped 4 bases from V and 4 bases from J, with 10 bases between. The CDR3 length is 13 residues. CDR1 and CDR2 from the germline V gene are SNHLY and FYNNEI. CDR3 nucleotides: TGTGCCAGCAGTGGGGATGACGGCTATGGCTACACCTTC. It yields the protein CASSGDDGYGYTF.

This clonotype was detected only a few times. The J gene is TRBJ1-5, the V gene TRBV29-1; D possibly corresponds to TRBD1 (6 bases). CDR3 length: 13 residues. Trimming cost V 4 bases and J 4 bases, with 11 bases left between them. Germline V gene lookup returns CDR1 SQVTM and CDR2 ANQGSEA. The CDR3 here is CSVGGQPNQPQHF. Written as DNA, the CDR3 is TGCAGCGTTGGTGGACAGCCTAATCAGCCCCAGCATTTT.

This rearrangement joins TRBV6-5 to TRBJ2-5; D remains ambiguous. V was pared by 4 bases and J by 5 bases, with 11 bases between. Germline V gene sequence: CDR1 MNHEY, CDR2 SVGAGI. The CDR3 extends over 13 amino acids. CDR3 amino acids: CASSFLLRETQYF. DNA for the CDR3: TGTGCCAGCAGTTTTCTACTCCGGGAGACCCAGTACTTC.

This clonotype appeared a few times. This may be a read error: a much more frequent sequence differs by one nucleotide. In nucleotides, the CDR3 is TGCGGTGCTAGAGATATCGTGCAGGGTAGCCCTGAAGCTTTCTTT. It yields the protein CGARDIVQGSPEAFF. The genes are TRBV20-1 and TRBJ1-1; perhaps TRBD1 as D (5 bases). Germline CDR1 DFQATT, CDR2 SNEGSKA (reference sequence). This CDR3 region has 15 residues.

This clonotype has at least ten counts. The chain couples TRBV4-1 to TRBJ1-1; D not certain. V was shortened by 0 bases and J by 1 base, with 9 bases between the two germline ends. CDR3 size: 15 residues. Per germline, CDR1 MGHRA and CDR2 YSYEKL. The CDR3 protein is CASSQDTGPNTEAFF. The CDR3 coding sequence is TGCGCCAGCAGCCAAGATACGGGCCCGAACACTGAAGCTTTCTTT.

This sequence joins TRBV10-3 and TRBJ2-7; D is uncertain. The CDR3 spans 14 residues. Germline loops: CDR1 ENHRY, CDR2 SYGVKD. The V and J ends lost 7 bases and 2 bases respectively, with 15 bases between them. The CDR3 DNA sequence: TGTGCCATCACTCCAGAAACCGCAACCTACGAGCAGTACTTC. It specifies CAITPETATYEQYF.

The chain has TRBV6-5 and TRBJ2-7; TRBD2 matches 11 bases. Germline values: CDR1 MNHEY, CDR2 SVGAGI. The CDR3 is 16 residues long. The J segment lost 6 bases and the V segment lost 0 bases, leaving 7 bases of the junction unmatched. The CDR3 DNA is TGTGCCAGCAGTTACTCGTCACTAGCGGGAGAGTTCGAGCAGTACTTC. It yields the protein CASSYSSLAGEFEQYF.

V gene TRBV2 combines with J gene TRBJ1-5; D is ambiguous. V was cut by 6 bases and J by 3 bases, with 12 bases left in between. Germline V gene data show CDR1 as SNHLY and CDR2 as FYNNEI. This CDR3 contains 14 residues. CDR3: CASSRKPDNQPQHF. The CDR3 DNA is TGTGCCAGCAGCCGAAAACCGGACAATCAGCCCCAGCATTTT.

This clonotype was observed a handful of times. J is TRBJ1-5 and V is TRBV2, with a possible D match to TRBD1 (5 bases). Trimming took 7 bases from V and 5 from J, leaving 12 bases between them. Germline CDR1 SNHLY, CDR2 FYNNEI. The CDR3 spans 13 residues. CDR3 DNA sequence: TGTGCCAGCAAGTCAGAGGGGTATCAGCCCCAGCATTTT. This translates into CASKSEGYQPQHF.

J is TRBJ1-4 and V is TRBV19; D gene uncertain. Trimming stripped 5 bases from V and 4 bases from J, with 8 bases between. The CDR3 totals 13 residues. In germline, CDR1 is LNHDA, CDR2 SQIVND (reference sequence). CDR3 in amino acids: CASSPNGNEKLFF. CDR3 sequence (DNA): TGTGCCAGTAGTCCGAACGGTAATGAAAAACTGTTTTTT.

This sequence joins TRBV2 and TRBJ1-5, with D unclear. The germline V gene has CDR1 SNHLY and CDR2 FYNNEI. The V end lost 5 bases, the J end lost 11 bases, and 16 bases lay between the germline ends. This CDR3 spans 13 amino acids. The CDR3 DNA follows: TGTGCCAGCAGTAAGGACGGCCAAGAGACCCAGCATTTT. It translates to CASSKDGQETQHF. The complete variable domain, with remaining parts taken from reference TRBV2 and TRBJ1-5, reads EPEVTQTPSHQVTQMGQEVILRCVPISNHLYFYWYRQILGQKVEFLVSFYNNEISEKSEIFDDQFSVERPDGSNFTLKIRSTKLEDSAMYFCASSKDGQETQHFGDGTRLSIL.